This entry describes one TCR beta chain. The target antigen is unknown. This sample stems from a study of human T cells and chemical hapten exposure. Documented time point: pre-sensitization, week 0. Treatment defined: therapeutic diphenylcyclopropenone sensitization with weekly scalp DPC. Via MiXCR, TCRdb re-called the RACE reads, giving one row per CDR3 protein. The sample has around 300,000 distinct CDR3 sequences; around 5% are singletons. Study-level findings and limits: No change in TCRs above 1 in 1000 frequency was produced by DPC sensitization.

The starting material was whole blood, obtained in connection with sensitization to the hapten diphenylcyclopropenone (DPC). The clonotype was recovered from a young woman with alopecia areata. Some clones in this sample may be carry-over from other donors' samples.

CDR3 loop: CASSFRAPTGELFF. CDR3 DNA: TGCGCCAGCAGCTTCAGGGCCCCCACCGGGGAGCTGTTTTTT. V usage is TRBV5-1 and J usage is TRBJ2-2; tentatively, D is TRBD1 (5 bases). CDR1 SGHRS and CDR2 YFSETQ come from the germline V gene. Trimming left V 2 bases short and J 4 bases short, with 9 bases between. This CDR3 has 14 amino acids.